This TCR beta chain was sequenced for a study of shared T cell receptors in the human thymus. TCRdb's copy holds only in-frame clones and misses some; the assay was immunoSEQ multiplex PCR. The table shows about 660,000 clones, with approximately 87% occurring only once. This clone came up a few times. Germline V CDR1 and CDR2: SNHLY, FYNNEI. V lost 3 bases, J lost 0 bases, and 5 bases lay in between. The CDR3 covers 13 residues. Another study also made use of these data, one on human thymus T cells. From that study: Among the donors, all were healthy Finnish infants having corrective surgery for congenital heart defects. Thymus tissue for the work was resected from patients undergoing corrective heart surgery. Apparent bias marked the V and J gene usage of thymic and blood repertoires. Related studies found that unrelated individuals share highly overlapping thymic repertoires.

This chain links TRBV2 with TRBJ2-5, with D unclear. The sequence derives from a boy under three years old with a congenital heart defect. Sequencing input: thymocytes. The chain's CDR3 is CASSERDQETQYF. CDR3 nucleotide sequence: TGTGCCAGCAGTGAGAGAGACCAAGAGACCCAGTACTTC.